The subject of this entry is one TCR beta chain. Its target antigen remains unknown. No much larger clonotype is one base removed from it; base qualities were not supplied. Trimming leaves V shorter by 5 bases and J shorter by 7 bases, with the junction holding 9 bases beyond the gene matches. The CDR3 covers 15 residues, taking in both the cysteine and the phenylalanine. Of all the DNA, just the CDR3 is kept, 45 bases in frame from base 1. CDR1 and CDR2 are drawn from the germline V gene: MNHNS, SASEGT. The study tested focal radiation therapy combined with CTLA-4 blockade (ipilimumab) in patients with chemo-refractory metastatic non-small-cell lung cancer. This specimen comes from a study of radiotherapy plus CTLA-4 blockade in lung cancer (dated by TCRdb to 2016 to 2019). At the level of the whole study: Among enrolled patients, approximately 18% had an objective response and about 30% reached disease control.

General conclusions and limits of the study: Increased serum interferon-beta after radiation, together with early dynamic changes in blood T cell clones, were reported to be the strongest predictors of response. TCR clones derived from tumors expanded in peripheral blood after treatment with radiotherapy and ipilimumab.

Library method: the immunoSEQ multiplex PCR assay. TCRdb's version of the immuneACCESS table is confined to in-frame rearrangements and falls short of the full clone set. An unresolved V gene accounts for under half of the shortfall where checked; the remainder is of unknown origin. This sample holds roughly 39,000 clones; roughly 77% were observed only once. The ten largest clones represent around 9.5% of the sample. Recombination connected TRBV6-1 to TRBJ1-1, and 11 junctional nucleotides match TRBD1. The origin of this receptor is a human donor with non-small cell lung cancer who had stable disease on radiotherapy plus ipilimumab. The sequencing used peripheral blood, collected from a patient treated with radiotherapy plus ipilimumab. The CDR3 sequence is CASSQGQGAKGEAFF. The nucleotides are TGTGCCAGCAGTCAAGGACAGGGGGCGAAAGGTGAAGCTTTCTTT.